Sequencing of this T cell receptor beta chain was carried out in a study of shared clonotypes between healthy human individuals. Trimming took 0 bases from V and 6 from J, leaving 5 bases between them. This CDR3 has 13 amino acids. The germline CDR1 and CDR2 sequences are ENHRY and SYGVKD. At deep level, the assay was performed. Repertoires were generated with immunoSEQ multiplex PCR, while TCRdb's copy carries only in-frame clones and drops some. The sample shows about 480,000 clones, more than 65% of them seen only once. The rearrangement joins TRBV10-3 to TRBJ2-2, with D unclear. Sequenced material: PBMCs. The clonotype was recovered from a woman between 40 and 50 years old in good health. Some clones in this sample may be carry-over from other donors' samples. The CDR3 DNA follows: TGTGCCATCAGTGAGTCAGACGCCGGGGAGCTGTTTTTT. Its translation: CAISESDAGELFF.